This T cell receptor beta chain was captured in a study of T cell clusters in autoimmune cytopenias. Notes on the study in general: TRB repertoire shifts in secondary cytopenia and chronic lymphocytic leukemia mostly reflected lymphoma, not autoimmunity.

Multiplex touch-down PCR amplified TRB using TRB-A and TRB-B pools in one tube. No DNA is given; TCRdb re-called the multiplex PCR reads and lists each CDR3 protein once. The sample totals about 3,300 distinct CDR3 sequences. This CDR3 comprises 15 residues. Germline assignment: CDR1 SQVTM and CDR2 ANQGSEA. Frequency places this clonotype as large. Its antigen is unknown. Each sample's input was roughly 230 ng genomic DNA, 30,000 to 45,000 genome equivalents. The receptor was isolated from a human donor with an autoimmune cytopenia or autoimmune hepatitis (not recorded which). J is TRBJ2-7 and V is TRBV29-1; TCRdb's D gene call, TRBD1, goes unchecked for lack of DNA. The specimen sequenced was peripheral blood. The CDR3 loop is CSVFPGWPSTYEQYF.